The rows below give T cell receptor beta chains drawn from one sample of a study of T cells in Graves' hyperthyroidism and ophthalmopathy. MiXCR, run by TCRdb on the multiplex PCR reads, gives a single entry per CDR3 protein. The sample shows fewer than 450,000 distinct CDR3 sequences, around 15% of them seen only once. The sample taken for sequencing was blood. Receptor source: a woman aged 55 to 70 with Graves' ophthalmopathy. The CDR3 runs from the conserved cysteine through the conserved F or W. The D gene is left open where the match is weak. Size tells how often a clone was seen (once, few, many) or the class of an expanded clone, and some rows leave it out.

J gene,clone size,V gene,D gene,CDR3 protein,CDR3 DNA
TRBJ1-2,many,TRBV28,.,CASRRSGIPNYGYTF,TGTGCCAGCAGACGTAGTGGCATCCCTAACTATGGCTACACCTTC
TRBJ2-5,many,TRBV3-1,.,CASSQASDLRLETQYF,TGTGCCAGCAGCCAAGCCAGTGACCTAAGGTTGGAGACCCAGTACTTC
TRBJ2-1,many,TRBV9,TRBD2,CASSVGTSGRAYEQFF,TGTGCCAGCAGCGTAGGGACTAGCGGGAGGGCATATGAGCAGTTCTTC
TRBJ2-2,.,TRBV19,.,CASSTTGTTNTGELFF,TGTGCCAGTAGTACAACCGGGACAACGAACACCGGGGAGCTGTTTTTT
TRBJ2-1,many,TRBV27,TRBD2,CASSWGGRGYNEQFF,TGTGCCAGCAGTTGGGGGGGGAGGGGCTACAATGAGCAGTTCTTC
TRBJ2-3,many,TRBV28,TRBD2,CASRGVLGTSGRTDTQYF,TGTGCCAGCAGGGGGGTGCTCGGGACTAGCGGGAGAACAGATACGCAGTATTTT
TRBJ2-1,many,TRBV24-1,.,CATSSLGSLNEQFF,TGTGCCACCAGTTCTCTAGGGAGTCTCAATGAGCAGTTCTTC
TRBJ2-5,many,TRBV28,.,CASRTPAVETQYF,TGTGCCAGCAGGACGCCGGCTGTGGAGACCCAGTACTTC
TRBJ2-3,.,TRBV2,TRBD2,CASSGTSGSWTDTQYF,TGTGCCAGCAGTGGGACTAGCGGGAGTTGGACAGATACGCAGTATTTT
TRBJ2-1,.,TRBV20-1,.,CSASGFGGSFFYNEQFF,TGCAGTGCTAGCGGGTTCGGAGGGAGCTTCTTCTACAATGAGCAGTTCTTC
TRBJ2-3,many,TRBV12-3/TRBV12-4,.,CASRPRGTTTDTQYF,TGTGCCAGCAGACCGCGCGGGACGACCACAGATACGCAGTATTTT
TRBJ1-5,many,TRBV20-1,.,CSAREGSSNQPQHF,TGCAGTGCTAGAGAGGGCTCTAGCAATCAGCCCCAGCATTTT
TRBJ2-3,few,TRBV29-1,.,CSVLGGDTQYF,TGCAGCGTTCTAGGAGGGGATACGCAGTATTTT
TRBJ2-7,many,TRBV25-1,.,CASEGSGPMMYEQYF,TGTGCCAGTGAGGGCAGCGGTCCTATGATGTACGAGCAGTACTTC
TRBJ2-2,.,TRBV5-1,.,CASSLAGPLGGDTGELFF,TGCGCCAGCAGCTTGGCCGGGCCCCTGGGGGGAGACACCGGGGAGCTGTTTTTT
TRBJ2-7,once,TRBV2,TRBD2,CASSRLAGFEQYF,TGTGCCAGCAGCCGACTAGCGGGATTCGAGCAGTACTTC
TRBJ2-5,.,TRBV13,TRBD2,CASSMGTSGDRETQYF,TGTGCCAGCAGCATGGGGACTAGCGGAGATCGAGAGACCCAGTACTTC
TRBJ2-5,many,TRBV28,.,CASSLSSAGLETQYF,TGTGCCAGCAGTTTATCCTCGGCAGGACTAGAGACCCAGTACTTC
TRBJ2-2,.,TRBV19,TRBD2,CASGTSGSSTGELFF,TGTGCCAGTGGGACTAGCGGGAGTTCCACCGGGGAGCTGTTTTTT
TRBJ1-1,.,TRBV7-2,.,CASSSHMATEAFF,TGTGCCAGCAGCTCCCATATGGCAACTGAAGCTTTCTTT
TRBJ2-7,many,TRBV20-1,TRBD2,CSARPPQGTSASYEQYF,TGCAGTGCTAGACCCCCTCAAGGGACTAGCGCCTCCTACGAGCAGTACTTC
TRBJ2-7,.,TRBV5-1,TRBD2,CASSRLLAGGQRGYEQYF,TGCGCCAGCAGCCGCCTACTAGCGGGAGGCCAGCGGGGCTACGAGCAGTACTTC
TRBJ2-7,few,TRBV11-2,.,CASSLVVLTSGYEQYF,TGTGCCAGCAGCTTAGTGGTTTTGACTAGTGGCTACGAGCAGTACTTC
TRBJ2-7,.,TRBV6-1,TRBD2,CASRAVTSGTYEQYF,TGTGCCAGCAGGGCCGTAACTAGCGGCACCTACGAGCAGTACTTC
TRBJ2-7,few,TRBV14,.,CATKPRTASSYEQYF,TGTGCCACTAAGCCAAGGACAGCCAGCTCCTACGAGCAGTACTTC
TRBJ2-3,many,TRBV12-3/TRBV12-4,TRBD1,CASITTGGYGTQYF,TGTGCCAGCATCACGACAGGGGGTTATGGTACGCAGTATTTT
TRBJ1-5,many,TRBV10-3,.,CAIGGRGDQPQHF,TGTGCCATCGGCGGGAGGGGGGATCAGCCCCAGCATTTT
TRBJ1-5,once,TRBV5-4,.,CASSLDGRPQHF,TGTGCCAGCAGCTTGGATGGGCGGCCCCAGCATTTT
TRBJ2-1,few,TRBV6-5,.,CASSYSGHSYNEQFF,TGTGCCAGCAGTTACTCGGGACACTCCTACAATGAGCAGTTCTTC
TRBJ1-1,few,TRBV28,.,CASSPLPAMNTEAFF,TGTGCCAGCAGCCCTCTCCCTGCGATGAACACTGAAGCTTTCTTT
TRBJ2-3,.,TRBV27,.,CASSLSRGPWADTQYF,TGTGCCAGCAGTTTATCGAGAGGGCCTTGGGCAGATACGCAGTATTTT
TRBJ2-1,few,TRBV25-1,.,CASSASDASSYNEQFF,TGTGCCAGCAGTGCTTCGGACGCGAGCTCCTACAATGAGCAGTTCTTC
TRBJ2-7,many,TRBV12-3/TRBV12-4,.,CASSNYLKVFAEQYF,TGTGCCAGCAGTAATTACCTAAAGGTTTTCGCCGAGCAGTACTTC
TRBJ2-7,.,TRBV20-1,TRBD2,CSATTSGSREQYF,TGCAGTGCTACCACTAGCGGATCCCGGGAGCAGTACTTC
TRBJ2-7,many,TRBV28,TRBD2,CASSLAGGIYEQYF,TGTGCCAGCAGTTTAGCCGGGGGGATCTACGAGCAGTACTTC
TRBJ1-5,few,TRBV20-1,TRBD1,CSARTRGTGRNQPQHF,TGCAGTGCTAGAACTCGGGGGACAGGGAGGAACCAGCCCCAGCATTTT
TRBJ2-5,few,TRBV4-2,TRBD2,CASSQGGGLAGRQYF,TGTGCCAGCAGCCAAGGTGGGGGACTAGCGGGAAGACAGTACTTC
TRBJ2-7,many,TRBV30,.,CAWSQENVEQYF,TGTGCCTGGAGTCAAGAGAATGTCGAGCAGTACTTC
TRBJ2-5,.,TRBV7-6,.,CASSLEAWETQYF,TGTGCCAGCAGCTTAGAGGCATGGGAGACCCAGTACTTC
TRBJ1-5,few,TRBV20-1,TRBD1,CSARDRGKPQHF,TGCAGTGCCCGGGACAGGGGGAAGCCCCAGCATTTT
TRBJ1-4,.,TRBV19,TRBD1,CASTQGGTTNEKLFF,TGTGCCAGTACCCAGGGGGGAACAACTAATGAAAAACTGTTTTTT
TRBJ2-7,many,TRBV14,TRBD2,CASSLAGGAEQYF,TGTGCCAGCAGCCTTGCGGGAGGAGCCGAGCAGTACTTC
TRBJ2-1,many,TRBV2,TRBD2,CASTGLAVSEQFF,TGTGCCAGCACCGGACTAGCCGTCAGTGAGCAGTTCTTC
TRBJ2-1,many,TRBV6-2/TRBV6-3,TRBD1,CASSFRTGANEQFF,TGTGCCAGCAGTTTCCGGACAGGGGCAAATGAGCAGTTCTTC
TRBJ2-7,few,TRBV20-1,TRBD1,CSALPSVGQGAEEQYF,TGCAGTGCTCTTCCCTCCGTGGGACAGGGGGCAGAGGAGCAGTACTTC
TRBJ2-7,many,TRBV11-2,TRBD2,CASSSTSGSYEQYF,TGTGCCAGCAGCTCGACTAGCGGGAGCTACGAGCAGTACTTC
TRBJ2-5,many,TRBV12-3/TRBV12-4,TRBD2,CASSRGLAGRETQYF,TGTGCCAGCAGTCGCGGACTAGCGGGGAGAGAGACCCAGTACTTC
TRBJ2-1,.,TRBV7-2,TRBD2,CASSLASGRIDEQFF,TGTGCCAGCAGCTTAGCTAGCGGGAGGATAGATGAGCAGTTCTTC
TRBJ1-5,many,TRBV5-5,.,CASRFQGQPQHF,TGTGCCAGCAGGTTTCAGGGGCAGCCCCAGCATTTT
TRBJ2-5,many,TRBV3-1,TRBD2,CASSQAGLAGGETQYF,TGTGCCAGCAGCCAAGCGGGACTAGCGGGAGGAGAGACCCAGTACTTC
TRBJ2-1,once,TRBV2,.,CASRSGLSSYNEQFF,TGCGCCAGCAGATCGGGACTTTCCTCCTACAATGAGCAGTTCTTC
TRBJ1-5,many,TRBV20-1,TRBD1,CSASRGPSNQPQHF,TGCAGTGCTAGTAGGGGGCCTAGCAATCAGCCCCAGCATTTT
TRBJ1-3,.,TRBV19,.,CASSKAPGSGNTIYF,TGTGCCAGTAGCAAGGCCCCTGGCTCTGGAAACACCATATATTTT
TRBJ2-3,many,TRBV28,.,CASSSLPITDTQYF,TGTGCCAGCAGTTCCCTTCCTATCACAGATACGCAGTATTTT
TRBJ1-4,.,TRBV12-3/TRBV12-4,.,CASSLGTGVDEKLFF,TGTGCCAGCAGTTTAGGTACCGGGGTCGATGAAAAACTGTTTTTT
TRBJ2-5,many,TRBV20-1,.,CSAETGTETQYF,TGCAGCGCCGAAACAGGGACAGAGACCCAGTACTTC